Sequencing of this T cell receptor beta chain was carried out in a study of blood T cell repertoires in COVID-19. Study information: Samples of COVID-19 (acute and convalescent) were obtained from the United States, Italy and Spain. From T cells, B-cell-depleted T cells, or PBMCs came the material, which was cDNA or gDNA.

In its sample, this clone was seen once. Using immunoSEQ multiplex PCR, the repertoire was profiled, and TCRdb retains in-frame clones only, with some absent. The sample lists around 80,000 clones, 80% seen once, with more than 10% in the top ten. Germline V gene lookup returns CDR1 SGHTS and CDR2 YDEGEE. The V gene end was trimmed by 1 base and the J gene end by 9 bases; junction bases not matched to a gene: 6. The CDR3 loop spans 14 amino acids. The sample taken for sequencing was peripheral blood. This sequence was found in a man aged 45-65 years with COVID-19, enrolled during active disease. The chain couples TRBV5-8 to TRBJ1-2; 10 nucleotides agree with TRBD1. The CDR3 DNA reads as TGTGCCAGCAGCTTGCCATCGGACAGGGGGAGCTACACCTTC. Translating it yields CASSLPSDRGSYTF.